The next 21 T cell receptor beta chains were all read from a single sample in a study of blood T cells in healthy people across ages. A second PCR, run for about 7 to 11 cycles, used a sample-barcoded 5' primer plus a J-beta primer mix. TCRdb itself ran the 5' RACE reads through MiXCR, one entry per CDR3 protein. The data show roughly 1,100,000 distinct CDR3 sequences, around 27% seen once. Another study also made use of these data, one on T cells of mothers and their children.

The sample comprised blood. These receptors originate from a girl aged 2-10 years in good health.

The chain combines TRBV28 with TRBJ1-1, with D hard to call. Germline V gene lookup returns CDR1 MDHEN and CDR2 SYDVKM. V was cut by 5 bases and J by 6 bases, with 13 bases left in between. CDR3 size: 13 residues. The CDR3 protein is CASSTPARSEAFF. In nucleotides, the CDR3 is TGTGCCAGCAGTACCCCTGCTCGCTCTGAAGCTTTCTTT.

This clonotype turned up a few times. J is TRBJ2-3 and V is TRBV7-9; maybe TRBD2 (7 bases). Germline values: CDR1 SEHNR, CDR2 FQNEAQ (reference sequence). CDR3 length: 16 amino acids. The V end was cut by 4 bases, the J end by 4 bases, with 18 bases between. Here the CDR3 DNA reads TGTGCCAGCAGCTCCGGATACGGGGGGCATGCAGATACGCAGTATTTT. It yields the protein CASSSGYGGHADTQYF.

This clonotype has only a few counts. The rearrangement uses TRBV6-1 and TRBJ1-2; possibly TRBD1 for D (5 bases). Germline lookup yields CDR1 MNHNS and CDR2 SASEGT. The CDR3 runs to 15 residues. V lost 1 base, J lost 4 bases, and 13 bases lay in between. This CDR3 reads CASSEGYGGPYGYTF. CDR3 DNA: TGTGCCAGCAGTGAAGGCTACGGGGGACCCTATGGCTACACCTTC.

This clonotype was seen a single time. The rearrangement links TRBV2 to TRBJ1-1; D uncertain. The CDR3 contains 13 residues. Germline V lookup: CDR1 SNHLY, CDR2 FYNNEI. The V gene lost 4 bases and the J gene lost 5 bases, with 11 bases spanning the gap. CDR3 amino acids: CASSAGSSTEAFF. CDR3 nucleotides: TGTGCCAGCAGTGCTGGAAGTAGTACTGAAGCTTTCTTT.

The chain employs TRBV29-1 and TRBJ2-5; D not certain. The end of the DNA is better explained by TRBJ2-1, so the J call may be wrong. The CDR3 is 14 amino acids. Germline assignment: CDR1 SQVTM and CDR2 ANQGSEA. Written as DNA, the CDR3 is TGCAGCGTTTCAGGCCGCATCCTCTCTAATGAGCAGTTCTTC. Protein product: CSVSGRILSNEQFF.

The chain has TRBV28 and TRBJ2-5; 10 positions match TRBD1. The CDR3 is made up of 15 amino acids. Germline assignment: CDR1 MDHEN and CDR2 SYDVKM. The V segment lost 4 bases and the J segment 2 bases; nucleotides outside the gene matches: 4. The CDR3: CASSYGTGEQETQYF. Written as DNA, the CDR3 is TGTGCCAGCAGTTACGGGACAGGGGAACAAGAGACCCAGTACTTC.

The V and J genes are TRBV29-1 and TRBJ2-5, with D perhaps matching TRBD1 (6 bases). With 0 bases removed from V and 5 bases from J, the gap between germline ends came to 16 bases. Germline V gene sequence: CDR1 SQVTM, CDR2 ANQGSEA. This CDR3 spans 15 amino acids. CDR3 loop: CSVEDMGAGAETQYF. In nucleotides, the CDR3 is TGCAGCGTTGAAGATATGGGGGCAGGGGCTGAGACCCAGTACTTC.

This CDR3 is CASSQTGATNTEAFF. The CDR3 DNA sequence: TGTGCCAGCAGTCAAACAGGGGCCACGAACACTGAAGCTTTCTTT. The chain uses TRBV7-9 and TRBJ1-1, with TRBD1 identical over 7 bases. Trimming cost V 6 bases and J 1 base; bases outside gene matches: 8. The CDR3 is 15 amino acids. Germline CDR1 is SEHNR and CDR2 is FQNEAQ (reference sequence).

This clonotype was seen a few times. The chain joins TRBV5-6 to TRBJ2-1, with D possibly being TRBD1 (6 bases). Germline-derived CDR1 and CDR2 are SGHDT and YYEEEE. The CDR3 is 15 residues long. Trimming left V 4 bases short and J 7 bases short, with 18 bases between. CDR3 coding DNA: TGTGCCAGCAGCCTTAGGACAGCCTCTGGGAATGAGCAGTTCTTC. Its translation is CASSLRTASGNEQFF.

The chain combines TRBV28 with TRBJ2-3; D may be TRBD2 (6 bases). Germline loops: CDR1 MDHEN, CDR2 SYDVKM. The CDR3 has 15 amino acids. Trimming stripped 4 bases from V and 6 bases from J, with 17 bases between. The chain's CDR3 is CASSSQRDFSDTQYF. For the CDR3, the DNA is TGTGCCAGCAGTTCTCAACGGGACTTTTCGGATACGCAGTATTTT.

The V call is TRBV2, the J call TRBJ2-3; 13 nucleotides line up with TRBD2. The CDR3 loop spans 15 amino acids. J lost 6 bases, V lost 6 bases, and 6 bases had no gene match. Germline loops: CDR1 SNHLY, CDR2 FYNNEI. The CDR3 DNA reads TGTGCCAGCAGAGCAACTAGCGGGGGGGTCGATACGCAGTATTTT. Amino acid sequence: CASRATSGGVDTQYF.

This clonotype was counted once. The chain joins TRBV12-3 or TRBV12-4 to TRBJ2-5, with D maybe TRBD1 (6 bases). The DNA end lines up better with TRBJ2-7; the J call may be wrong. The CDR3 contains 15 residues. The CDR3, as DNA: TGTGCCAGCAGTTTAGGTCCCCCGGGACATTACGAGCAGTACTTC. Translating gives CASSLGPPGHYEQYF.

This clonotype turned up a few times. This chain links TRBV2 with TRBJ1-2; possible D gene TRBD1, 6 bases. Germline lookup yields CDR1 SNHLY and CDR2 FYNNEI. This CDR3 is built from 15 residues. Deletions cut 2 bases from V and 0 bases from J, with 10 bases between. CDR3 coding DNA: TGTGCCAGCAGTGAATCGCCAGGGGCTAACTATGGCTACACCTTC. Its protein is CASSESPGANYGYTF.

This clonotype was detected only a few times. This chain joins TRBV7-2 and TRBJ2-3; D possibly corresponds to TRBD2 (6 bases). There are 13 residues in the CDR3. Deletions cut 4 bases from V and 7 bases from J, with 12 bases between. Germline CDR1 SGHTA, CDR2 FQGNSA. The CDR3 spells CASSSQLAYTQYF. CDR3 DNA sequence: TGTGCCAGCAGCTCGCAACTAGCATATACGCAGTATTTT.

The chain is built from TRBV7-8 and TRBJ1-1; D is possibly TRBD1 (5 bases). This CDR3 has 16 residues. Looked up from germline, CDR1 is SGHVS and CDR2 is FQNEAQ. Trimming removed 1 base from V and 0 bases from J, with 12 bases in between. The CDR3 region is CASSLGDGGMNTEAFF. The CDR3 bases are TGTGCCAGCAGCTTAGGGGACGGAGGAATGAACACTGAAGCTTTCTTT.

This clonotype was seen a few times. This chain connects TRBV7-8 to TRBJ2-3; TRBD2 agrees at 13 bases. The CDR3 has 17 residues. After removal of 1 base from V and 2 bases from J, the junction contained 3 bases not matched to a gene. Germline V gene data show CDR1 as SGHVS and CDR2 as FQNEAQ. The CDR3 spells CASSLGLAGGLTDTQYF. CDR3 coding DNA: TGTGCCAGCAGCTTAGGACTAGCGGGGGGCCTCACAGATACGCAGTATTTT. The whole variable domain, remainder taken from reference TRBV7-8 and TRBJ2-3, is GAGVSQSPRYKVAKRGQDVALRCDPISGHVSLFWYQQALGQGPEFLTYFQNEAQLDKSGLPSDRFFAERPEGSVSTLKIQRTQQEDSAVYLCASSLGLAGGLTDTQYFGPGTRLTVL.

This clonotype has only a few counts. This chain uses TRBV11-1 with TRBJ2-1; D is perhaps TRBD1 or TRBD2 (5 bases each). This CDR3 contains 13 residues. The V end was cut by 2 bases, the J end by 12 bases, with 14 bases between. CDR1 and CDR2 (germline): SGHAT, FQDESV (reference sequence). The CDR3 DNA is TGTGCCAGCAGCTTAAACCTGCCTGGGGGGCAGTTCTTC. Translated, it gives CASSLNLPGGQFF.

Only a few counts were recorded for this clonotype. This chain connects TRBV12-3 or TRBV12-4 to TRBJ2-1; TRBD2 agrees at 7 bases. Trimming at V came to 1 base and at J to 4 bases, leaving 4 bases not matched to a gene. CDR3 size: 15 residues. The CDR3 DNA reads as TGTGCCAGCAGTTTAGGGGCTAGCGGTTACAATGAGCAGTTCTTC. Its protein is CASSLGASGYNEQFF.

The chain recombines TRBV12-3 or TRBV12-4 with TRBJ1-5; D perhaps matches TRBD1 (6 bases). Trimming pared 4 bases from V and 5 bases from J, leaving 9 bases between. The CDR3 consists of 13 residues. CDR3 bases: TGTGCCAGCAGTTCGTCAGGGGATCAGCCCCAGCATTTT. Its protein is CASSSSGDQPQHF.

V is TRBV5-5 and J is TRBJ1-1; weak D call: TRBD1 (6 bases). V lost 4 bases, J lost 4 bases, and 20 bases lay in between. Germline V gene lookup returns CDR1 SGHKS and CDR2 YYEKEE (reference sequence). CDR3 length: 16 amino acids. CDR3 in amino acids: CASSRGWETGGTEAFF. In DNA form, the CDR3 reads TGTGCCAGCAGCCGTGGGTGGGAGACAGGAGGCACTGAAGCTTTCTTT.

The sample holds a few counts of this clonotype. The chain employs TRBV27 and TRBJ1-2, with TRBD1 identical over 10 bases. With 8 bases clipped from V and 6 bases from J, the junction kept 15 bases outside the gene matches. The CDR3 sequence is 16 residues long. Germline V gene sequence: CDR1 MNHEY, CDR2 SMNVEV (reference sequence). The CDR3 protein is CASSSGTGDSLHGYTF. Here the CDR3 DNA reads TGTGCCAGCTCATCCGGGACAGGGGATTCTCTGCATGGCTACACCTTC.